This T cell receptor beta chain is drawn from a study of shared clonotypes between healthy human individuals. Study findings and constraints: Lower generation probabilities were found for non-shared clonotypes than for those shared by all four donors.

Deep-level settings were used for running the assay. Per sorted-subset replicate PCR, input was around 220 ng DNA, representing tens of thousands of T cell genomes. Here immunoSEQ multiplex PCR was the method, and the copy in TCRdb shows in-frame clones only, minus some. The table records 2 million to 2.5 million clones, about 94% of them present only once. Regarding this clone: What it binds is unknown.

This receptor was identified in a man younger than 30 in good health. The sequencing input was naive CD4+ T cells sorted from blood. The subset was: CD45RA+ positively selected.

Here the CDR3 reads CASSRGTSLYEQYF. The CDR3, as DNA: TGTGCCAGCAGTCGTGGGACTAGCTTATACGAGCAGTACTTC. The chain couples TRBV6-5 to TRBJ2-7, with 9 bases aligning to TRBD2. Germline CDR1 and CDR2: MNHEY and SVGAGI. Losses at the gene ends were 5 bases for V and 4 bases for J; bases not matched to a gene: 6. The CDR3 length is 14 residues.